This T cell receptor (beta chain) was sequenced in a study of CD8 T cells in acute hepatitis C reinfection. Across the study: TCRbeta of HCV NS3-1073-specific CD8+ T cells was profiled. Broader study findings: Exact CDR3 sharing with other epitopes was rare, possibly method-limited. No chronic follow-up sample yielded enough NS3-1073 specific cells. Bulk TCRbeta-only sequencing left public clonotype pairing undetermined.

Germline assignment: CDR1 SEHNR and CDR2 FQNEAQ (reference sequence). V shed 6 bases and J shed 3 bases, with 15 bases lying between them. The CDR3 has 14 residues. Points on this clone: Its matching antigen is unknown.

This table comes from immunoSEQ multiplex PCR, and its TCRdb copy is limited to in-frame clones, with some not included. Seen here are approximately 39,000 clones, about 86% observed once, and the top ten hold more than 0.4%. Time point in this sample: naive CD8 control sorted from an acute-time-point sample. The specimen sequenced was naive CD8+ T cells from PBMCs. This chain links TRBV7-9 with TRBJ2-7; no clear D gene. This receptor was obtained from a man aged 25 to 45 with chronic hepatitis C. As DNA, the CDR3 is TGTGCCAGCAGTTCAGACCCCACTGGCTACGAGCAGTACTTC. This gives the protein CASSSDPTGYEQYF. Full variable domain (remainder filled in from reference TRBV7-9 and TRBJ2-7): DTGVSQNPRHKITKRGQNVTFRCDPISEHNRLYWYRQTLGQGPEFLTYFQNEAQLEKSRLLSDRFSAERPKGSFSTLEIQRTEQGDSAMYLCASSSDPTGYEQYFGPGTRLTVT.